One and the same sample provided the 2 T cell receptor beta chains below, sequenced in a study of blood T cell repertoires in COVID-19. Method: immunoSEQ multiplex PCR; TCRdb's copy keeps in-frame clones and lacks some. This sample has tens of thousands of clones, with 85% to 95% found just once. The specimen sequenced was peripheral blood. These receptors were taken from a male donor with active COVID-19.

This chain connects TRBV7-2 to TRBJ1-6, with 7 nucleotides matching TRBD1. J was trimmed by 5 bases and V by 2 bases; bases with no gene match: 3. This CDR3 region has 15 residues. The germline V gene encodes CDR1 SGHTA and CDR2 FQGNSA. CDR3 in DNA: TGTGCCAGCAGCTTATACAGGGGCGATAATTCACCCCTCCACTTT. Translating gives CASSLYRGDNSPLHF.

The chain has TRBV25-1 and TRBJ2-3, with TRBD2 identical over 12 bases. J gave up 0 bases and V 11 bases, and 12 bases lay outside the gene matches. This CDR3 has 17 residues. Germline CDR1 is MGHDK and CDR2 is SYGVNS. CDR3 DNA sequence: TGTGCCTGCGCCGGGCTAGCGGGGGGGCCGAGCACAGATACGCAGTATTTT. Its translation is CACAGLAGGPSTDTQYF. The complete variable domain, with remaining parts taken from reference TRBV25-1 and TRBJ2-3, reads EADIYQTPRYLVIGTGKKITLECSQTMGHDKMYWYQQDPGMELHLIHYSYGVNSTEKGDLSSESTVSRIRTEHFPLTLESARPSHTSQYLCACAGLAGGPSTDTQYFGPGTRLTVL.